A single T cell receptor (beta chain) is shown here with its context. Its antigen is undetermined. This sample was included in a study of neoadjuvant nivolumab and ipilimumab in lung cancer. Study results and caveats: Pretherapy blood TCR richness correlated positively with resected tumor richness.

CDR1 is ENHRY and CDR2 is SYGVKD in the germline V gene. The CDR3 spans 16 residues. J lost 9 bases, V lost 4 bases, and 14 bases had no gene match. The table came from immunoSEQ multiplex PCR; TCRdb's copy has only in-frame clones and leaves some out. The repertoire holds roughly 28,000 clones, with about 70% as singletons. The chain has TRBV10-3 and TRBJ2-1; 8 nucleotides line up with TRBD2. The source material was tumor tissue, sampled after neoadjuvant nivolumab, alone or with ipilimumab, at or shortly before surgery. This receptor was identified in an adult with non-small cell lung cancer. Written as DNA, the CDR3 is TGTGCCATCAGTGCGGCCAGCGGGGGCCCGGGGGTTGAGCAGTTCTTC. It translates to CAISAASGGPGVEQFF.